The 5 T cell receptor beta chains in this list originate from one sample, sequenced in a study of blood T cell repertoires in COVID-19. The assay was immunoSEQ multiplex PCR, and TCRdb's table has in-frame clones only and misses some. Seen here are fewer than 250,000 clones, around 90% observed once, and the top ten hold just over 2.5%. Material for sequencing was PBMCs or T cells enriched from blood (not recorded which). These receptor sequences come from a woman in her twenties or thirties with acute COVID-19.

The chain employs TRBV7-2 and TRBJ2-7; D is possibly TRBD1 (6 bases). CDR3 length: 14 residues. CDR1 and CDR2 (germline): SGHTA, FQGNSA. Between the trimmed V and J ends, which lost 5 bases and 2 bases, there was a span of 13 bases. The CDR3 is CASSPGTGPYEQYF. DNA for the CDR3: TGTGCCAGCAGCCCAGGAACAGGGCCCTACGAGCAGTACTTC.

CDR3 amino acids: CASSPTELLNQPQHF. The DNA for the CDR3 is TGTGCCAGCAGCCCGACAGAGCTTCTAAATCAGCCCCAGCATTTT. The J gene is TRBJ1-5, the V gene TRBV7-8; D possibly corresponds to TRBD1 (5 bases). Germline CDR1 is SGHVS and CDR2 is FQNEAQ. V lost 5 bases to trimming and J lost 4 bases, with 15 bases between them. This CDR3 is built from 15 residues.

As regards this clone: Other DNA sequences in the sample encode the same CDR3. The rearrangement uses TRBV29-1 and TRBJ2-7; 9 bases are a match to TRBD1. The V segment lost 6 bases and the J segment 0 bases; nucleotides outside the gene matches: 3. CDR1 is SQVTM and CDR2 is ANQGSEA in the germline V gene. This CDR3 has 13 amino acids. CDR3 residues: CSVRDRDSYEQYF. The CDR3 DNA reads as TGCAGCGTCCGGGACAGGGACTCCTACGAGCAGTACTTC.

With respect to this clone: Other DNA sequences in the sample encode the same CDR3. The chain carries TRBV7-9 and TRBJ1-1, with a weak D call TRBD1 (5 bases). The ends were cut back, 6 bases at V and 0 bases at J, with 11 bases in the middle. Germline lookup yields CDR1 SEHNR and CDR2 FQNEAQ (reference sequence). This CDR3 region has 14 residues. CDR3 protein: CASSPTVMNTEAFF. CDR3 DNA: TGTGCCAGCAGTCCGACAGTCATGAACACTGAAGCTTTCTTT.

This clone has at least ten counts. This chain uses TRBV7-9 with TRBJ1-2, with D uncertain. V lost 3 bases to trimming and J lost 13 bases, with 21 bases between them. CDR1 and CDR2 from the germline V gene are SEHNR and FQNEAQ (reference sequence). The CDR3 contains 14 residues. In DNA form, the CDR3 reads TGTGCCAGCAGCTTTGCTTCGTCCGGGGAGGAGACCACCTTC. Its translation: CASSFASSGEETTF.